A selection of T cell receptor beta chains follows, all from one sample in a study of blood T cells in healthy people across ages. TCRdb fed the 5' RACE reads into MiXCR, producing one record per CDR3 protein. The table lists about 730,000 distinct CDR3 sequences, 40% to 45% of them singletons, with under 25% in the top ten. The specimen was blood. These receptors originate from a woman aged 55-70 years in good health. CDR3s include the opening cysteine and the closing phenylalanine or tryptophan. D genes are given only for firm matches. Rows may omit the clone size; those that give it use once, few, many or a size class.

j_call | v_call | clone_size | d_call | cdr3_nt | cdr3_aa
TRBJ2-5 | TRBV20-1 | . | TRBD2 | TGCAGTGCTTCGAGAGCGGGAGGATCGGCAGAGACCCAGTACTTC | CSASRAGGSAETQYF
TRBJ2-1 | TRBV20-1 | . | TRBD2 | TGCAGTGCCCTTGGACTCCTGCTAGCGGGAGGTAATGAGCAGTTCTTC | CSALGLLLAGGNEQFF
TRBJ2-1 | TRBV27 | . | . | TGTGCCAGCAGTTTAGAGGGCCGTTTTAATCTTGGGTACAATGAGCAGTTCTTC | CASSLEGRFNLGYNEQFF
TRBJ2-1 | TRBV4-1 | . | . | TGCGCCAGCAGCCCGGAGGGGGGCCGCCCGTTCTTC | CASSPEGGRPFF
TRBJ2-5 | TRBV5-1 | few | . | TGCGCCAGCGGTATATTAGACAGCTCAGAGACCCAGTACTTC | CASGILDSSETQYF
TRBJ1-5 | TRBV6-1 | . | . | TGTGCCAGCAGTGAAGCAGGCAGGGACGGGTCGTCCCAGCATTTT | CASSEAGRDGSSQHF
TRBJ2-3 | TRBV20-1 | . | TRBD2 | TGCAGTGCTAGAGAGAGCGGGAGATGGACAGAGACGCAGTATTTT | CSARESGRWTETQYF
TRBJ1-2 | TRBV7-9 | . | . | TGTGCCAGCAGCTTAGATCCCGGGGGCGCAGATATAGGTGGCTACACCTTC | CASSLDPGGADIGGYTF
TRBJ2-7 | TRBV11-1 | once | TRBD2 | TGTGCCAGCAGCTTAGGTGGGGGACTAGCGGACTACGAGCAGTACTTC | CASSLGGGLADYEQYF
TRBJ1-1 | TRBV9 | . | . | TGTGCCAGCAGCGTAGAGGGTCGGGGGGGCAGATACACTGAAGCTTTCTTT | CASSVEGRGGRYTEAFF
TRBJ1-1 | TRBV7-9 | few | . | TGTGCCAGCAGTCGAATCAACACTGAAGCTTTCTTT | CASSRINTEAFF
TRBJ2-7 | TRBV5-1 | . | TRBD2 | TGCGCCAGCAGCCCCCAGACTAGCGGGTGGAGGAACAATGAGCAGTACTTC | CASSPQTSGWRNNEQYF
TRBJ1-2 | TRBV5-1 | . | . | TGCGCCGGCAGCTTGCGGCCAGATAGAAACTTTGGCTACACCTTC | CAGSLRPDRNFGYTF
TRBJ1-1 | TRBV25-1 | . | . | TGTGCCAGCAGTGAACTAGACGGCCAGAGCACTGAAGCTTTCTTT | CASSELDGQSTEAFF
TRBJ2-5 | TRBV20-1 | . | . | TGCAGTGCTAGTAGGTCCCGAGAGACCCAGTACTTC | CSASRSRETQYF
TRBJ2-3 | TRBV7-9 | few | TRBD1 | TGTGCCAGCAGCCGGGGACAGGGGGGAGATACGCAGTATTTT | CASSRGQGGDTQYF
TRBJ2-1 | TRBV7-2 | . | TRBD2 | TGTGCCAGCAGCTTACCGGGACTAGCGGGAAGAATCTATGAGCAGTTCTTC | CASSLPGLAGRIYEQFF
TRBJ1-2 | TRBV6-2/TRBV6-3 | . | . | TGTGCCAGCAGTCCTACGCGGATTAACTATGGCTACACCTTC | CASSPTRINYGYTF
TRBJ2-7 | TRBV2 | . | TRBD2 | TGTGCCAGCGGCCTAGCGGGAGGCCTTTTATACGAGCAGTACTTC | CASGLAGGLLYEQYF
TRBJ2-7 | TRBV9 | . | . | TGTGCCAGCAGCGGGGGAGGTAAAGTCTACGAGCAGTACTTC | CASSGGGKVYEQYF
TRBJ1-5 | TRBV27 | few | . | TGTGCCTGCAGACCTCAGGGTGGAGGCAATCAGCCCCAGCATTTT | CACRPQGGGNQPQHF
TRBJ2-7 | TRBV28 | few | TRBD2 | TGTGCCAGCAGACTAGCGGGGATGTCCTACGAGCAGTACTTC | CASRLAGMSYEQYF
TRBJ2-5 | TRBV6-2/TRBV6-3 | . | . | TGTGCCAGCGCAGAGGAATCCCCGCAAGAGACCCAGTACTTC | CASAEESPQETQYF
TRBJ1-2 | TRBV12-3/TRBV12-4 | . | . | TGTGCCAGCAGTTCCCCCGACAGGTCTGGCTATGGCTACACCTTC | CASSSPDRSGYGYTF
TRBJ1-2 | TRBV5-1 | . | . | TGCGCCAGCAGCGCGGGGGTTTTCTATGGCTACACCTTC | CASSAGVFYGYTF
TRBJ2-1 | TRBV19 | few | TRBD2 | TGTGCCAGTAGTATAGAGGGCGGGAGGTCCTACAATGAGCAGTTCTTC | CASSIEGGRSYNEQFF
TRBJ2-3 | TRBV5-1 | . | TRBD2 | TGCGCCAGCAGCTCCCGCGGGGGGCGCCCAGATACGCAGTATTTT | CASSSRGGRPDTQYF
TRBJ2-7 | TRBV30 | . | . | TGTGCCTGGAGCGCGGACTCTTTCTACGAGCAGTACTTC | CAWSADSFYEQYF
TRBJ2-5 | TRBV6-2/TRBV6-3 | . | TRBD2 | TGTGCCAGCAGCTTACCACTAGGGACTAGCGGGAACAATGAGCAGTACTTC | CASSLPLGTSGNNEQYF